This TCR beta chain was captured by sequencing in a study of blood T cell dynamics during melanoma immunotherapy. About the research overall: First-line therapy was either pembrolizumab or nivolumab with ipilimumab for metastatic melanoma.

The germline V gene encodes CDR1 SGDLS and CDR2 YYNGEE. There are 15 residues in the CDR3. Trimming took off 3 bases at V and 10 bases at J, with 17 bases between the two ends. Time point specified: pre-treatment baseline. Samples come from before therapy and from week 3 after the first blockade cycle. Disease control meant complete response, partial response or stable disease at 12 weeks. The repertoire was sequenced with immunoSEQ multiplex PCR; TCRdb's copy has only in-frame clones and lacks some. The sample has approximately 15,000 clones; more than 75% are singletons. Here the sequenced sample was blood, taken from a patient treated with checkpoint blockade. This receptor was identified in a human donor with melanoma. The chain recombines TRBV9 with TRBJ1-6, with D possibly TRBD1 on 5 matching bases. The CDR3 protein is CASSAIGQGGSPLHF. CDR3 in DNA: TGTGCCAGCAGCGCCATCGGGCAGGGCGGATCACCCCTCCACTTT.